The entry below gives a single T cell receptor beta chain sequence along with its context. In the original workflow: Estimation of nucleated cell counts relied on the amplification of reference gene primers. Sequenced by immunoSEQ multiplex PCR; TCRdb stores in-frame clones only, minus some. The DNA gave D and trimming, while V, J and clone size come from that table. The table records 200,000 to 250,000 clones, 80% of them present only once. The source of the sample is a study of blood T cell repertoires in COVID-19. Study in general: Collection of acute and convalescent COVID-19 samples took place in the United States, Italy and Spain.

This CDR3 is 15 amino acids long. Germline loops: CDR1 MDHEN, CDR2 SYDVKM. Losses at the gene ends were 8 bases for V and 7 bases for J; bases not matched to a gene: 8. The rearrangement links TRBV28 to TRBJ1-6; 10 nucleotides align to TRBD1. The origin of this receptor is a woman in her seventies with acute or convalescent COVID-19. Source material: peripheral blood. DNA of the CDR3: TGTGCCAGCCGAACGACAGGGGGCGAAAATTCACCCCTCCACTTT. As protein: CASRTTGGENSPLHF.